Listed below are T cell receptor beta chains from one sample, sequenced in a study of beta chain features in type 1 diabetes. Using immunoSEQ multiplex PCR, the repertoire was profiled, and TCRdb retains in-frame clones only, with some absent. The repertoire holds roughly 170,000 clones, with around 13% as singletons. Material for sequencing was central memory CD4+ T cells from blood. Every receptor here comes from a woman aged 18 to 35 in good health. CDR3s include the opening cysteine and the closing phenylalanine or tryptophan. A D gene is named only where the DNA matches it firmly. Clone size is stated in some rows and not others, as once, few, many or a class when expanded.

j_call v_call clone_size d_call cdr3_nt cdr3_aa
TRBJ2-7 TRBV2 NA NA TGTGCCAGCAGGGAACAGGGCCCCAGCTCCTACGAGCAGTACTTC CASREQGPSSYEQYF
TRBJ2-2 TRBV7-3 few NA TGTGCCAGCAGCTTACAGGGAACCGGGGAGCTGTTTTTT CASSLQGTGELFF
TRBJ2-1 TRBV9 few TRBD2 TGTGCCAGCAGCCGGACTAGCGGGAGTATTTACAATGAGCAGTTCTTC CASSRTSGSIYNEQFF
TRBJ2-1 TRBV19 NA TRBD2 TGTGCCAGCAGCTTGGGGGGAGGGCCCCACAATGAGCAGTTCTTC CASSLGGGPHNEQFF
TRBJ2-2 TRBV5-4 few NA TGTGCCAGCAGCTTAGCTCTCCGCACCGGGGAGCTGTTTTTT CASSLALRTGELFF
TRBJ1-2 TRBV25-1 NA TRBD1 TGTGCCAGCAGTGAAACAGGGGGAAGGGATGGCTACACCTTC CASSETGGRDGYTF
TRBJ2-7 TRBV18 NA TRBD2 TGTGCCAGCTCACCGGGACTAGCGGGCTACGAGCAGTACTTC CASSPGLAGYEQYF
TRBJ1-1 TRBV28 few TRBD1 TGTGCCAGCAGTCTCCCTACCGGGACAGTGAACACTGAAGCTTTCTTT CASSLPTGTVNTEAFF
TRBJ2-1 TRBV6-1 once TRBD1 TGTGCCAGCAGTCAGGACAGGGGTTTCTACAATGAGCAGTTCTTC CASSQDRGFYNEQFF
TRBJ2-6 TRBV11-2 NA NA TGTGCCAGCATCCCAGCTTATACCGTTGGACAGTCTGGGGCCAACGTCCTGACTTTC CASIPAYTVGQSGANVLTF
TRBJ1-2 TRBV11-2 few NA TGTGCCAGCAGCCTAGACGGGATTATAAACTACACCTTC CASSLDGIINYTF
TRBJ2-1 TRBV28 few TRBD2 TGTGCCAGCAGCAGTAGCGGGAGGGTTCGGAATGAGCAGTTCTTC CASSSSGRVRNEQFF
TRBJ2-7 TRBV29-1 few NA TGCAGCGTTGAAGATCGTGGAGGGACCTACGAGCAGTACTTC CSVEDRGGTYEQYF
TRBJ2-1 TRBV30 many NA TGTGCCTGGAGTCCTCTCTCGGCCGGAGATTACAATGAGCAGTTCTTC CAWSPLSAGDYNEQFF
TRBJ2-7 TRBV9 NA NA TGTGCCAGCAGCCCCCGGAGCTCCTACGAGCAGTACTTC CASSPRSSYEQYF
TRBJ1-2 TRBV11-1 few TRBD1 TGTGCCAGCAGCGTCGGGACAGGACTAGGCTACACCTTC CASSVGTGLGYTF
TRBJ2-2 TRBV27 few NA TGTGCCAGCAGTTTCGAGACCGGGGAGCTGTTTTTT CASSFETGELFF
TRBJ2-1 TRBV2 few NA TGTGCCAGCACCTCGTACAATGAGCAGTTCTTC CASTSYNEQFF
TRBJ2-7 TRBV6-1 NA TRBD1 TGTGCCAGCACCACAGGGGACGACCGTTACGAGCAGTACTTC CASTTGDDRYEQYF
TRBJ1-4 TRBV4-2 NA NA TGTGCCAGCAGCCAAGATTTCCAGGATGGTAATGAAAAACTGTTTTTT CASSQDFQDGNEKLFF
TRBJ2-6 TRBV7-7 few NA TGTGCCAGCAGCGCGGCCCTCTCTGGGGCCAACGTCCTGACTTTC CASSAALSGANVLTF
TRBJ2-5 TRBV27 few NA TGTGCCAGCAGTTTAGATGGCAGGGAAAAGACCCAGTACTTC CASSLDGREKTQYF
TRBJ1-1 TRBV5-1 NA TRBD1 TGCGCCAGCTTTAAGACAGGGCCAAACACTGAAGCTTTCTTT CASFKTGPNTEAFF
TRBJ1-1 TRBV19 NA TRBD1 TGTGCCAGTAACGGCGGGGGGACAGGGGGCACTGAAGCTTTCTTT CASNGGGTGGTEAFF
TRBJ2-3 TRBV14 NA TRBD2 TGTGCCAGCAGCCAACCTAGGGGAGGGAACACAGATACGCAGTATTTT CASSQPRGGNTDTQYF
TRBJ2-6 TRBV15 NA NA TGTGCCACCAGCAGAGATGCGACTACTGGGGCCAACGTCCTGACTTTC CATSRDATTGANVLTF
TRBJ2-1 TRBV18 many TRBD1 TGTGCCAGCTCAACGCGACAGGGGGAATACAATGAGCAGTTCTTC CASSTRQGEYNEQFF
TRBJ2-1 TRBV4-3 NA NA TGCGCCAGCAGCCAAGTGGCTAGGAGCAATGAGCAGTTCTTC CASSQVARSNEQFF
TRBJ2-1 TRBV9 few NA TGTGCCAGCAGCCCCCAGGCCTACTACAATGAGCAGTTCTTC CASSPQAYYNEQFF
TRBJ1-1 TRBV27 few NA TGTGCCACGGGCAGGGGGAACACTGAAGCTTTCTTT CATGRGNTEAFF
TRBJ2-1 TRBV11-2 few TRBD2 TGTGCCAGCAGCTTTCTAGCGGGTGGAGAGCGTGAGCAGTTCTTC CASSFLAGGEREQFF
TRBJ2-5 TRBV4-3 few NA TGCGCCAGCAGCCAAGCCTTAGAAGAGACCCAGTACTTC CASSQALEETQYF
TRBJ1-1 TRBV28 few NA TGTGCCTCACTGAGACAGAACACTGAAGCTTTCTTT CASLRQNTEAFF
TRBJ1-6 TRBV15 few TRBD1 TGTGCCACCAGCCCCCGACAGGGGAATTCACCCCTCCACTTT CATSPRQGNSPLHF
TRBJ2-1 TRBV18 many TRBD2 TGTGCCAGCTCACCACCGGGCCTAGCGGGAGATGCGGAGCAGTTCTTC CASSPPGLAGDAEQFF
TRBJ1-2 TRBV4-1 few NA TGCGCCAGCAGCCAAGGACTCATCGGGAGGTATGGCTACACCTTC CASSQGLIGRYGYTF
TRBJ1-2 TRBV2 few NA TGTGCCAGCATCGAGGGTAGCTATGGCTACACCTTC CASIEGSYGYTF
TRBJ2-3 TRBV29-1 NA NA TGCAGCGTGCACAGACCCGGCCCAGATACGCAGTATTTT CSVHRPGPDTQYF
TRBJ1-2 TRBV29-1 few NA TGCAGCGTTGAAGGGTCCCAGGCCTGGGGCTACACCTTC CSVEGSQAWGYTF
TRBJ2-1 TRBV2 few TRBD2 TGTGCCAGCTTGACTAGCGGGAGAGGCCCTAAGTCCTACAATGAGCAGTTCTTC CASLTSGRGPKSYNEQFF
TRBJ1-2 TRBV19 NA NA TGTGCCAGTAGTCTGGAGGGCGCCTATGGCTACACCTTC CASSLEGAYGYTF
TRBJ2-1 TRBV7-2 few NA TGTGCCAGCAGGGCGCCGGGAATTGAGCAGTTCTTC CASRAPGIEQFF
TRBJ1-1 TRBV7-2 NA NA TGTGCCAGCAGCTACGCGATTCCTGAAGCTTTCTTT CASSYAIPEAFF
TRBJ2-4 TRBV18 NA NA TGTGCCAGCTCACCGGGCCCAGCCAAAAACATTCAGTACTTC CASSPGPAKNIQYF